These 2 T cell receptor beta chains were all obtained from the same sample, sequenced in a study of immune evolution from preneoplasia to lung adenocarcinoma. Assay: immunoSEQ multiplex PCR; the TCRdb copy retains only in-frame clones and omits some. The data show some 3,200 clones, about 83% seen once. The specimen was FFPE adjacent normal lung tissue. The receptors derive from a person aged 70 to 85 with lung adenocarcinoma.

The chain employs TRBV29-1 and TRBJ1-1; D is unclear. The V end lost 7 bases, the J end lost 11 bases, and 14 bases lay between the germline ends. This CDR3 spans 10 amino acids. Looked up from germline, CDR1 is SQVTM and CDR2 is ANQGSEA. CDR3 protein: CSALNTGAFF. The CDR3 region has the DNA TGCAGCGCTCTAAATACCGGGGCTTTCTTT. Together with reference TRBV29-1 and TRBJ1-1, the CDR3 gives the full variable domain: SAVISQKPSRDICQRGTSLTIQCQVDSQVTMMFWYRQQPGQSLTLIATANQGSEATYESGFVIDKFPISRPNLTFSTLTVSNMSPEDSSIYLCSALNTGAFFGQGTRLTVV.

J is TRBJ1-1 and V is TRBV7-8; D possibly corresponds to TRBD1 (6 bases). Trimming stripped 3 bases from V and 0 bases from J, with 11 bases between. This CDR3 spans 15 amino acids. From germline, CDR1 is SGHVS and CDR2 FQNEAQ. The CDR3 region is CASSFRQVMNTEAFF. In DNA form, the CDR3 reads TGTGCCAGCAGCTTCCGACAGGTCATGAACACTGAAGCTTTCTTT. Full variable domain (remainder filled in from reference TRBV7-8 and TRBJ1-1): GAGVSQSPRYKVAKRGQDVALRCDPISGHVSLFWYQQALGQGPEFLTYFQNEAQLDKSGLPSDRFFAERPEGSVSTLKIQRTQQEDSAVYLCASSFRQVMNTEAFFGQGTRLTVV.